This paragraph reports one TCR beta chain. At one end, the junction sequence differs from germline, possibly due to a read error. Unsorted bulk tissue (about 18-32 mg) underwent RNA and DNA co-extraction. At sampling, these chronic HBV carriers had received no treatment. The CDR3 spans 19 residues. CDR1 LGHNA and CDR2 YNFKEQ come from the germline V gene. Priming with a constant-region primer yielded TCR beta cDNA from about 450 ng total RNA. Three rounds of nested multiplex PCR with slightly modified ARM-PCR produced TCR beta libraries. Researchers ran the first two PCR rounds for 10 cycles each with TRBV1-TRBV30 forward primers and a C-beta reverse primer. A single record per CDR3 protein comes from TCRdb applying MiXCR to the multiplex PCR reads. The data hold 110,000 or so distinct CDR3 sequences, with approximately 80% observed a single time. This sample was included in a study of tumor-infiltrating lymphocytes in primary liver carcinoma. Looking at the study overall: The cohort included men and women aged 30 to 69 years. Staging of the tumors gave T1-T3 N0M0, with widths of roughly 4 to 10 cm.

The receptor was isolated from a man in his forties with primary liver carcinoma and hepatitis B virus infection. The specimen sequenced was liver tumor tissue from sampling region 3. Subset here: tumor region T3, left-lateral pole. The rearrangement uses TRBV4-2 and TRBJ2-3; 11 bases line up with TRBD2. CDR3 in amino acids: CTSSPTSTSSGRYTDTQYF. As DNA, the CDR3 is TGTACCAGCAGCCCGACCTCTACTTCTAGCGGGAGGTACACAGATACGCAGTATTTT.